The clone carrying this TCR beta chain was counted at least ten times. This sample is part of a study of shared clonotypes between healthy human individuals. The repertoire was sequenced with immunoSEQ multiplex PCR; TCRdb's copy has only in-frame clones and lacks some. The profile shows roughly 1,100,000 clones, 65% to 80% of them singletons. The CDR3 has 15 residues. Trimming pared 0 bases from V and 3 bases from J, leaving 9 bases between. The germline V gene has CDR1 SGHDN and CDR2 FVKESK. The receptor was derived from a man aged 18 to 35 in good health. V gene TRBV14 combines with J gene TRBJ1-3; perhaps TRBD1 as D (6 bases). Sequencing was carried out using memory CD4+ T cells sorted from blood. Subset described: CD45RA-negative fraction. CDR3 amino acids: CASSQDWGLGNTIYF. For the CDR3, the DNA is TGTGCCAGCAGCCAAGATTGGGGGCTTGGAAACACCATATATTTT.